Listed here are 22 T cell receptor beta chains from one sample, sequenced in a study of shared clonotypes between healthy human individuals. The repertoire was sequenced with immunoSEQ multiplex PCR; TCRdb's copy has only in-frame clones and lacks some. The repertoire holds 1.5 million to 1.9 million clones, with approximately 98% as singletons. Sequenced material: naive CD4+ T cells sorted from blood. Subset meaning: CD45RA+ positively selected. All receptors come from a young man in good health.

V usage is TRBV7-2 and J usage is TRBJ1-4; 9 bases agree with TRBD1. This CDR3 spans 14 amino acids. Germline loops: CDR1 SGHTA, CDR2 FQGNSA. V gave up 6 bases and J gave up 11 bases; unmatched junction bases: 10. CDR3 nucleotide sequence: TGTGCCAGCAGAGGGACAGGGCCACACCCGAAACTGTTTTTT. Protein: CASRGTGPHPKLFF.

The chain combines TRBV7-2 with TRBJ2-3, with 7 bases that match TRBD1. The trim removed 4 bases at V and 3 bases at J, leaving 4 bases unmatched. CDR1 is SGHTA and CDR2 is FQGNSA in the germline V gene. The CDR3 has 14 amino acids. The CDR3 loop reads CASSSTGLTDTQYF. CDR3 in DNA: TGTGCCAGCAGCTCGACAGGGTTAACAGATACGCAGTATTTT.

The rearrangement uses TRBV7-2 and TRBJ2-7; D gene uncertain. Germline V gene lookup returns CDR1 SGHTA and CDR2 FQGNSA. The CDR3 is 14 amino acids. Trimming took off 4 bases at V and 6 bases at J, with 16 bases between the two ends. The CDR3 coding sequence is TGTGCCAGCAGCTCCCGGCCTGGCGGTGGCGAGCAGTACTTC. Its protein product is CASSSRPGGGEQYF.

This clone was picked up one time. The identical CDR3 is also encoded by other nucleotide sequences in the sample. The chain couples TRBV11-3 to TRBJ2-5, with 13 bases fitting TRBD2. The V and J ends lost 5 bases and 4 bases, in that order; junction bases with no gene match: 7. Germline loops: CDR1 SGHNT, CDR2 YENEEA. The CDR3 is 16 residues long. In nucleotides, the CDR3 is TGTGCCAGCAGCCTCGGACTAGCGGGAGTGGGAGAGACCCAGTACTTC. This sequence encodes CASSLGLAGVGETQYF.

This chain uses TRBV28 with TRBJ2-3; 9 nucleotides align to TRBD1. CDR1 is MDHEN, CDR2 SYDVKM, per germline. This CDR3 has 15 residues. V lost 5 bases to trimming and J lost 4 bases; unmatched junction nucleotides: 7. The CDR3 DNA reads as TGTGCCAGCAGTACAGGGGGCAGTGATGCAGATACGCAGTATTTT. Amino acid sequence: CASSTGGSDADTQYF.

This chain uses TRBV6-5 with TRBJ2-7, with 13 bases lining up with TRBD2. The J segment lost 0 bases and the V segment lost 2 bases, leaving 1 base of the junction unmatched. Germline CDR1 MNHEY, CDR2 SVGAGI. The CDR3 is 16 residues long. Written as DNA, the CDR3 is TGTGCCAGCAGTTACCGGACTAGCGGGAGCTCCTACGAGCAGTACTTC. Translating it yields CASSYRTSGSSYEQYF.

The genes are TRBV9 and TRBJ1-1; 7 positions match TRBD1. The CDR3 contains 15 residues. CDR1 and CDR2 from the germline V gene are SGDLS and YYNGEE. With V trimmed by 2 bases and J by 5 bases, 9 bases remained unmatched. The DNA for the CDR3 is TGTGCCAGCAGCGTCACGACAGGGAGGGGTACTGAAGCTTTCTTT. It encodes CASSVTTGRGTEAFF. The full variable domain, with the rest looked up from reference TRBV9 and TRBJ1-1, is DSGVTQTPKHLITATGQRVTLRCSPRSGDLSVYWYQQSLDQGLQFLIQYYNGEERAKGNILERFSAQQFPDLHSELNLSSLELGDSALYFCASSVTTGRGTEAFFGQGTRLTVV.

The chain couples TRBV28 to TRBJ2-7; TRBD1 aligns across 9 bases. Germline V gives CDR1 MDHEN, CDR2 SYDVKM. The CDR3 consists of 13 residues. With 7 bases clipped from V and 5 bases from J, the junction kept 6 bases outside the gene matches. The CDR3 here is CASNPDRGDEQYF. The DNA of the CDR3 is TGTGCCAGCAACCCGGACAGGGGTGACGAGCAGTACTTC.

V is TRBV5-1 and J is TRBJ2-5; D unclear. The CDR3 is 14 residues long. The germline V and J ends were trimmed by 2 bases and 1 base, with 9 bases remaining between them. The germline CDR1 and CDR2 sequences are SGHRS and YFSETQ. Here the CDR3 reads CASSLSVSQETQYF. The CDR3 nucleotides read TGCGCCAGCAGCTTAAGTGTCTCCCAAGAGACCCAGTACTTC.

This chain joins TRBV15 and TRBJ1-4; the D is unclear. The germline V gene encodes CDR1 LNHNV and CDR2 YYDKDF (reference sequence). The CDR3 sequence is 13 residues long. Trimming took off 0 bases at V and 8 bases at J, with 7 bases between the two ends. In DNA form, the CDR3 reads TGTGCCACCAGCAGAGATCCGGGCGAAAAACTGTTTTTT. Translation gives CATSRDPGEKLFF.

This rearrangement joins TRBV7-9 to TRBJ2-3; D is possibly TRBD2 (6 bases). V was shortened by 4 bases and J by 0 bases, with 11 bases between the two germline ends. Germline lookup yields CDR1 SEHNR and CDR2 FQNEAQ (reference sequence). The CDR3 covers 15 residues. CDR3: CASSYGDSSTDTQYF. The CDR3 nucleotides are TGTGCCAGCAGCTATGGGGACTCCAGCACAGATACGCAGTATTTT.

V and J are TRBV27 and TRBJ2-3; a weak D match, TRBD1 (6 bases). CDR3 size: 18 residues. Germline assignment: CDR1 MNHEY and CDR2 SMNVEV (reference sequence). The V gene lost 0 bases and the J gene lost 3 bases, with 19 bases spanning the gap. The CDR3 DNA follows: TGTGCCAGCAGTTTATCCATTTACACAGGGTTGGAAACAGATACGCAGTATTTT. Translated, it gives CASSLSIYTGLETDTQYF.

V usage is TRBV4-3 and J usage is TRBJ2-7; unclear D gene. This CDR3 comprises 13 residues. Germline CDR1 and CDR2: LGHNA and YSLEER. The V end was cut by 0 bases, the J end by 4 bases, with 7 bases between. The CDR3 sequence is CASSQDVKYEQYF. The CDR3 DNA reads as TGCGCCAGCAGCCAAGATGTAAAGTACGAGCAGTACTTC.

J is TRBJ1-1 and V is TRBV4-1; D unclear. Trimming removed 1 base at V and 0 bases at J, with 9 bases between. CDR1 and CDR2 from the germline V gene are MGHRA and YSYEKL. This CDR3 comprises 15 residues. The CDR3 DNA reads as TGCGCCAGCAGCCAAGTACTCTTATTGAACACTGAAGCTTTCTTT. Protein product: CASSQVLLLNTEAFF.

The genes are TRBV11-2 and TRBJ2-2; unclear D gene. CDR3 length equals 12 residues. Germline CDR1 and CDR2: SGHAT and FQNNGV. With 10 bases removed from V and 2 bases from J, the gap between germline ends came to 8 bases. The CDR3 spells CAILINTGELFF. CDR3 sequence (DNA): TGTGCCATCCTGATTAACACCGGGGAGCTGTTTTTT.

This clone was detected once. The chain joins TRBV28 to TRBJ1-1; 9 nucleotides match TRBD1. Germline-derived CDR1 and CDR2 are MDHEN and SYDVKM. The CDR3 length is 16 residues. The V segment lost 3 bases and the J segment 0 bases; nucleotides outside the gene matches: 5. DNA of the CDR3: TGTGCCAGCAGTTTCGACAGGGGGAACATGAACACTGAAGCTTTCTTT. This sequence encodes CASSFDRGNMNTEAFF.

CDR3 in DNA: TGCGCCAGCAGCTTGGGAGGGACGAGAGATACGCAGTATTTT. Protein sequence: CASSLGGTRDTQYF. The chain combines TRBV5-1 with TRBJ2-3; either TRBD1 or TRBD2 may supply D (5 bases each). V was cut by 0 bases and J by 5 bases, with 10 bases left in between. In germline, CDR1 is SGHRS, CDR2 YFSETQ. This CDR3 has 14 residues.

The chain joins TRBV5-1 to TRBJ2-1; 7 bases fit TRBD2. Germline loops: CDR1 SGHRS, CDR2 YFSETQ. The CDR3 contains 13 residues. The ends lost 4 bases at V and 8 bases at J; junction bases unmatched: 6. The CDR3 sequence: CASSPSGLDEQFF. The CDR3 DNA sequence: TGCGCCAGCAGCCCTAGCGGTCTCGATGAGCAGTTCTTC.

The V and J genes are TRBV7-9 and TRBJ2-5, with 10 bases that match TRBD2. J was trimmed by 5 bases and V by 4 bases; bases with no gene match: 10. The CDR3 loop spans 16 amino acids. Germline V gene sequence: CDR1 SEHNR, CDR2 FQNEAQ (reference sequence). The CDR3 DNA sequence: TGTGCCAGCAGCTGGGGGCCTAGCGGGAGTGCTGAGACCCAGTACTTC. Protein product: CASSWGPSGSAETQYF.

V and J are TRBV2 and TRBJ1-2; D call uncertain. Germline V lookup: CDR1 SNHLY, CDR2 FYNNEI. Trimming removed 6 bases at V and 7 bases at J, with 12 bases between. The CDR3 consists of 12 residues. CDR3: CASSLLQLGYTF. The CDR3 coding sequence is TGTGCCAGCAGCCTCCTCCAACTTGGCTACACCTTC. The variable domain in full, completed from reference TRBV2 and TRBJ1-2, reads EPEVTQTPSHQVTQMGQEVILRCVPISNHLYFYWYRQILGQKVEFLVSFYNNEISEKSEIFDDQFSVERPDGSNFTLKIRSTKLEDSAMYFCASSLLQLGYTFGSGTRLTVV.

V and J are TRBV28 and TRBJ2-3; D uncertain. Trimming removed 3 bases at V and 0 bases at J, with 13 bases between. Germline values: CDR1 MDHEN, CDR2 SYDVKM. The length of the CDR3 is 16 residues. In DNA, the CDR3 is TGTGCCAGCAGTTTGGGCGGAATGATTAGCACAGATACGCAGTATTTT. Translated: CASSLGGMISTDTQYF. Using reference TRBV28 and TRBJ2-3 for the parts outside the CDR3, the full variable domain is DVKVTQSSRYLVKRTGEKVFLECVQDMDHENMFWYRQDPGLGLRLIYFSYDVKMKEKGDIPEGYSVSREKKERFSLILESASTNQTSMYLCASSLGGMISTDTQYFGPGTRLTVL.

V gene TRBV18 combines with J gene TRBJ1-4; a weak D match, TRBD1 (5 bases). The V gene's germline CDR1 is KGHSH and CDR2 LQKENI. The V end was cut by 4 bases, the J end by 8 bases, with 14 bases between. There are 14 residues in the CDR3. CDR3 nucleotides: TGTGCCAGCTCACGCTCAGGGTTGGGGGAAAAACTGTTTTTT. It codes for CASSRSGLGEKLFF.